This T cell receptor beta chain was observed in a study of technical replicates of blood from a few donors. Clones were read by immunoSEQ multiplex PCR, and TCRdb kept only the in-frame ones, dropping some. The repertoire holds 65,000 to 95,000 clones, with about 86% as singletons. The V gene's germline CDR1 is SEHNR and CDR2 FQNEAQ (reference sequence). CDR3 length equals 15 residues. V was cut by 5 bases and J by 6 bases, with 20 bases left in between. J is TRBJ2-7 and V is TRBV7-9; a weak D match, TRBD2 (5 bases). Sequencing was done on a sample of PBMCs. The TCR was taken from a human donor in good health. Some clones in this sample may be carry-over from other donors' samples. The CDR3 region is CASSPKVRVGVEQYF. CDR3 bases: TGTGCCAGCAGCCCCAAAGTGAGGGTCGGGGTCGAGCAGTACTTC.